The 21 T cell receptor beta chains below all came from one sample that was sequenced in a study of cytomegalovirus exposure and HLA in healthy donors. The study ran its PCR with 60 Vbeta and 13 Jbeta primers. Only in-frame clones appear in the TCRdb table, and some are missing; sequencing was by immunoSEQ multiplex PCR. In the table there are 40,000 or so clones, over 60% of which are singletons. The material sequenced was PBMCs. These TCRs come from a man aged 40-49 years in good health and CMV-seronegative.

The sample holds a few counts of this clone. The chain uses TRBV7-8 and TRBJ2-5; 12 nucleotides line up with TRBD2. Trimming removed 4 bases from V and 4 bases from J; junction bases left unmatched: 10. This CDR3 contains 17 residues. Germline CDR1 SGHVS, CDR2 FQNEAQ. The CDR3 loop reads CASSSHRLAGGRETQYF. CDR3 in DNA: TGTGCCAGCAGCTCACATCGCCTAGCGGGGGGGAGAGAGACCCAGTACTTC.

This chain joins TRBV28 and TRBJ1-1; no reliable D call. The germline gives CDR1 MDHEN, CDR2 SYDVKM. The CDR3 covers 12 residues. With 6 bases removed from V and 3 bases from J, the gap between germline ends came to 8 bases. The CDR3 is CASSARDTEAFF. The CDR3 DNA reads TGTGCCAGCAGCGCGAGGGACACTGAAGCTTTCTTT.

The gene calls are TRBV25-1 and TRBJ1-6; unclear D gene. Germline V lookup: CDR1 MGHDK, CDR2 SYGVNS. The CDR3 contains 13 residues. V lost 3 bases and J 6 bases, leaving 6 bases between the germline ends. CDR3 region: CASSDRSNSPLHF. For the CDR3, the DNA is TGTGCCAGCAGTGACAGAAGTAATTCACCCCTCCACTTT.

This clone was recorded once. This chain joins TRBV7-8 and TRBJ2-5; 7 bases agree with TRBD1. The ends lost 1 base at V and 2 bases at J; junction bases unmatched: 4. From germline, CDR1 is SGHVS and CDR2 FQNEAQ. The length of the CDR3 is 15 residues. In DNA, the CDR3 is TGTGCCAGCAGCTTAGTCCCCAGGGGGCAAGAGACCCAGTACTTC. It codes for CASSLVPRGQETQYF.

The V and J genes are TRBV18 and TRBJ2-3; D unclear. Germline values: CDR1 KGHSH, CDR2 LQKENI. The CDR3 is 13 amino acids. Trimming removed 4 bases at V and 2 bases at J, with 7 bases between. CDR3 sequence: CASSLDNTDTQYF. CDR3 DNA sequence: TGTGCCAGCTCACTAGACAACACAGATACGCAGTATTTT.

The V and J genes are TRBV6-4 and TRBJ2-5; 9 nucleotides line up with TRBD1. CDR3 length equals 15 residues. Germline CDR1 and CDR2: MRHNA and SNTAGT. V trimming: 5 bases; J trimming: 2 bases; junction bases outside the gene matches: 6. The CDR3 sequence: CASSPGTGNQETQYF. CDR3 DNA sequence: TGTGCCAGCAGTCCCGGGACAGGGAATCAAGAGACCCAGTACTTC.

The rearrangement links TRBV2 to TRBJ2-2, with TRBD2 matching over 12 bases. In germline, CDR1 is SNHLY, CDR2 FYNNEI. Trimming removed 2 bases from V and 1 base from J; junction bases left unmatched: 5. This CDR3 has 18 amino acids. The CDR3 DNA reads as TGTGCCAGCAGTGAACGAGCTAGCGGGGGGGTGAACACCGGGGAGCTGTTTTTT. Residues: CASSERASGGVNTGELFF.

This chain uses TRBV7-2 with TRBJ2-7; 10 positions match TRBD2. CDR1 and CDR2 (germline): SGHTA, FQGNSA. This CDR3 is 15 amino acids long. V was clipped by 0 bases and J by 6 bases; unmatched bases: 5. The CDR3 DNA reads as TGTGCCAGCAGCTTAGCCTTAGCGGGGGGACGCGAGCAGTACTTC. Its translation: CASSLALAGGREQYF.

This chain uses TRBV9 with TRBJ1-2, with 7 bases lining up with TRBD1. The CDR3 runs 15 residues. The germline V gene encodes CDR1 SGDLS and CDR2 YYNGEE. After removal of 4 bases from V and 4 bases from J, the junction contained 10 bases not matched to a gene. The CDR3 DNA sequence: TGTGCCAGCAGCCTCGGACAGGTTGGGGGCTATGGCTACACCTTC. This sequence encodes CASSLGQVGGYGYTF.

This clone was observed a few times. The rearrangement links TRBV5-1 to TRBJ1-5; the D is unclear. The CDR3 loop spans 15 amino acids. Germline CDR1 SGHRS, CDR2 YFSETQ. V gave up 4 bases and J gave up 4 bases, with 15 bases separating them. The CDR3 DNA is TGCGCCAGCAGCCCTAGCACTCTTAATAATCAGCCCCAGCATTTT. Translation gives CASSPSTLNNQPQHF. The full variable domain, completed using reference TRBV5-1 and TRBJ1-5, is KAGVTQTPRYLIKTRGQQVTLSCSPISGHRSVSWYQQTPGQGLQFLFEYFSETQRNKGNFPGRFSGRQFSNSRSEMNVSTLELGDSALYLCASSPSTLNNQPQHFGDGTRLSIL.

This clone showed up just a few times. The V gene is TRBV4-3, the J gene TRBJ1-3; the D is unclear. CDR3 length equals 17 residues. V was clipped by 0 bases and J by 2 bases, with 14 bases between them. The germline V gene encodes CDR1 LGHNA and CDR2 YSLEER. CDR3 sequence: CASSQDFRERAGNTIYF. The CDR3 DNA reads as TGCGCCAGCAGCCAAGATTTTAGGGAGCGAGCTGGAAACACCATATATTTT.

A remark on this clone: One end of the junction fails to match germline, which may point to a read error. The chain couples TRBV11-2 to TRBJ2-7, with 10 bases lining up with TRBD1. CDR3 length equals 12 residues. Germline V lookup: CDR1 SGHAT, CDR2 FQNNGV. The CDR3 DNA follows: TGTGCCAGCAGCGAAACGGGACAGGGACAGGGGTTC. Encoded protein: CASSETGQGQGF.

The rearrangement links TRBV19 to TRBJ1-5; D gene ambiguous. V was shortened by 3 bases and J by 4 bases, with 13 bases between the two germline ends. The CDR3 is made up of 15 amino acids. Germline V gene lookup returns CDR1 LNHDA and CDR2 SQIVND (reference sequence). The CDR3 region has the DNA TGTGCCAGTAGTATGGTGGCAGGCCCTAATCAGCCCCAGCATTTT. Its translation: CASSMVAGPNQPQHF.

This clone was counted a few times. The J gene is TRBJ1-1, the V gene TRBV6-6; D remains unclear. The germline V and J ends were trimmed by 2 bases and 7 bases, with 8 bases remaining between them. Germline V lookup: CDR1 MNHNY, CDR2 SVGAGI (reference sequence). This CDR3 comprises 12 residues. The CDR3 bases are TGTGCCAGCAGTTACGAACAGTATGAAGCTTTCTTT. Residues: CASSYEQYEAFF.

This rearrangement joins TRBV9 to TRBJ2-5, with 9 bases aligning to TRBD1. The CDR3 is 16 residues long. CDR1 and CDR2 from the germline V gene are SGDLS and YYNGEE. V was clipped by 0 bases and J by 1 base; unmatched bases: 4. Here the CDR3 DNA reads TGTGCCAGCAGCGTAGCCGGGACAGGGATCCAAGAGACCCAGTACTTC. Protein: CASSVAGTGIQETQYF.

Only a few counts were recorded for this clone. The CDR3 DNA reads TGTGCCTGGAGTGAGGGCGCGGGCTATGGCTACACCTTC. This encodes CAWSEGAGYGYTF. The J gene is TRBJ1-2, the V gene TRBV30, with D unresolved. CDR3 length: 13 amino acids. Trimming took 1 base from V and 4 from J, leaving 10 bases between them. From germline, CDR1 is GTSNPN and CDR2 SVGIG (reference sequence).

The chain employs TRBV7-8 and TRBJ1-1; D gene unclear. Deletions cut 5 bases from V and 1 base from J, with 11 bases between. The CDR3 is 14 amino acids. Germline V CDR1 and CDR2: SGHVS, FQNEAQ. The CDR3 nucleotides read TGTGCCAGCAGCCAGACAAACACGAACACTGAAGCTTTCTTT. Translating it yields CASSQTNTNTEAFF.

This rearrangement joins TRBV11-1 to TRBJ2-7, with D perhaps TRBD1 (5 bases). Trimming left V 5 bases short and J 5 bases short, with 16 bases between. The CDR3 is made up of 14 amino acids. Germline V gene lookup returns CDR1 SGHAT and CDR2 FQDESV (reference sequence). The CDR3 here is CASSPPGLNNEQYF. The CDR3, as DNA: TGTGCCAGCAGCCCCCCAGGGCTCAACAACGAGCAGTACTTC.

The CDR3 bases are TGTGCCAGCAGCTTAGTGATAGGGGGAGATTCACCCCTCCACTTT. Protein: CASSLVIGGDSPLHF. The chain is built from TRBV11-2 and TRBJ1-6; D is possibly TRBD1 (6 bases). CDR3 length: 15 amino acids. The V gene's germline CDR1 is SGHAT and CDR2 FQNNGV. Trimming pared 1 base from V and 8 bases from J, leaving 12 bases between.

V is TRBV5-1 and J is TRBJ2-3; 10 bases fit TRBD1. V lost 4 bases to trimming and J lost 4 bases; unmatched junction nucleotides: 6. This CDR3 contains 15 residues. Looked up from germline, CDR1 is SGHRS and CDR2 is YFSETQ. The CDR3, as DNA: TGCGCCAGCAGCCAGGGACAGGGGCGTGCAGATACGCAGTATTTT. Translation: CASSQGQGRADTQYF.

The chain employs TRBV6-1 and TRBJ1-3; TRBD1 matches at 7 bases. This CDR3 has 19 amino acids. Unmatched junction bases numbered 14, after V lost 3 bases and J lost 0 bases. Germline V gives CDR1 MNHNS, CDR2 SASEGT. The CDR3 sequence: CASSEETGTAEASGNTIYF. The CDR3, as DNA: TGTGCCAGCAGTGAGGAAACCGGGACAGCCGAAGCCTCTGGAAACACCATATATTTT.